This TCR beta chain was sequenced in a study of blood T cell repertoires in COVID-19. Across the whole study: The United States, Italy and Spain provided the acute and convalescent COVID-19 samples. T cells, B-cell-depleted T cells, or PBMCs supplied cDNA or gDNA.

Per the original methods: For nucleated cells, counts were estimated from reference gene primer amplification. Generated by immunoSEQ multiplex PCR, the TCRdb table keeps only in-frame clones and is missing some. That table furnishes V, J and clone size, whereas the DNA furnished D and trimming. The sample has about 190,000 clones, 85% to 90% seen once; the top ten hold 0.62%. The TCR comes from a man in his forties or fifties with acute or convalescent COVID-19. Sequenced: peripheral blood.

Here the CDR3 DNA reads TGCGCCAGCAGCCAAGAACGGAGGGTTCGCCAAATCAGCCCCAGCCTTCAGCATTTT. Protein product: CASSQERRVRQISPSLQHF. The chain couples TRBV4-1 to TRBJ1-5; D call uncertain. CDR3 length: 19 residues. V lost 0 bases, J lost 13 bases, and 31 bases lay in between. CDR1 and CDR2 (germline): MGHRA, YSYEKL.